This T cell receptor beta chain was identified during a study of T-cell reconstitution after alpha-beta-depleted transplantation in children. Notes on the study in general: Expanded graft clones numbering several hundred reportedly gave rise to alpha-beta T cells about two months after transplant. Some patients' high day-60 TCRbeta diversity was attributed to recipient cells surviving conditioning.

There are 13 residues in the CDR3. Germline-derived CDR1 and CDR2 are SEHNR and FQNEAQ (reference sequence). Trimming cost V 1 base and J 4 bases, with 7 bases left between them. This clonotype has more than one count but fewer than ten. What it recognizes is unknown. Unique molecular identifiers were incorporated into the prepared TCRbeta library. TCRdb itself ran the PCR reads through MiXCR, one entry per CDR3 protein. The sample shows 450,000 to 700,000 distinct CDR3 sequences, roughly 27% of them seen only once. V and J are TRBV7-9 and TRBJ1-2, with D uncertain. Sequenced material: PBMCs, taken before TCRalphabeta/CD19-depleted stem cell transplant. The clonotype was recovered from a boy under two years old with Wiskott-Aldrich syndrome, due to receive a stem cell transplant. The CDR3 sequence: CASSLDGAYGYTF. DNA for the CDR3: TGTGCCAGCAGCTTAGATGGTGCCTATGGCTACACCTTC.